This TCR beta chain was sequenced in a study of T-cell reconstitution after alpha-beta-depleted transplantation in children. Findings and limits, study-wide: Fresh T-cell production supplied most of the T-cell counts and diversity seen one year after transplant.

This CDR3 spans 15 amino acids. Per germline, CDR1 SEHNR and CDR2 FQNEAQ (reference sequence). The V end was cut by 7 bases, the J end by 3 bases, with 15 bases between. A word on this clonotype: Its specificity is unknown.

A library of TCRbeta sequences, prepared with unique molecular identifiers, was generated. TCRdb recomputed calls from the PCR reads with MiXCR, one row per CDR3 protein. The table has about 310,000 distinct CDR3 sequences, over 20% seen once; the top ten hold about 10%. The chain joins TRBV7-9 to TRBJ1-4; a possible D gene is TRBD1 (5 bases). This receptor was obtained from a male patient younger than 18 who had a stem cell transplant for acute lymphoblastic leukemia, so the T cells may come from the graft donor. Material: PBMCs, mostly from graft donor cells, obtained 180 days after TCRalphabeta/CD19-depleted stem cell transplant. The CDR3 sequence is CASTKGVSANEKLFF. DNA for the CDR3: TGTGCCAGCACCAAAGGGGTTTCGGCTAATGAAAAACTGTTTTTT.